One sample yielded the 23 T cell receptor beta chains listed below, sequenced in a study of OX40 agonist ivuxolimab in advanced cancers. Sequencing used immunoSEQ multiplex PCR; TCRdb keeps in-frame clones, though not all of them. The table shows tens of thousands of clones, with approximately 90% occurring only once. The sample consisted of CD4+ or CD8+ T cells sorted from blood, taken in a trial of the OX40 agonist ivuxolimab. Source of these receptors: an adult with an advanced solid tumor such as melanoma, head and neck, liver or kidney cancer.

This chain joins TRBV7-8 and TRBJ2-5; 9 bases are a match to TRBD2. The CDR3 runs to 18 residues. Trimming took 0 bases from V and 4 from J; bases not matched to a gene: 12. Per the germline V gene, CDR1 is SGHVS and CDR2 is FQNEAQ. CDR3 region: CASSLALISGRIGETQYF. CDR3 DNA: TGTGCCAGCAGCTTAGCGTTGATTAGCGGGAGAATCGGAGAGACCCAGTACTTC.

CDR3 coding DNA: TGTGCCAGCAGTTTAGGGACTAAATTCTACGAGCAGTACTTC. This codes for CASSLGTKFYEQYF. This chain links TRBV28 with TRBJ2-7, with TRBD2 identical over 7 bases. The CDR3 length is 14 residues. Germline V CDR1 and CDR2: MDHEN, SYDVKM. The ends lost 2 bases at V and 3 bases at J; junction bases unmatched: 4.

The gene calls are TRBV28 and TRBJ1-2, with D tentatively TRBD1 (6 bases). Trimming removed 6 bases from V and 6 bases from J, with 11 bases in between. CDR3 length equals 12 residues. Germline CDR1 MDHEN, CDR2 SYDVKM. The DNA for the CDR3 is TGTGCCAGCAGGGACAGTCTAGATGGCTACACCTTC. Protein sequence: CASRDSLDGYTF.

The chain employs TRBV27 and TRBJ2-1; D ambiguous. CDR3 length equals 12 residues. V lost 2 bases and J 4 bases, leaving 3 bases between the germline ends. Germline V gene lookup returns CDR1 MNHEY and CDR2 SMNVEV (reference sequence). The CDR3 DNA reads as TGTGCCAGCAGTTTAAATTACAATGAGCAGTTCTTC. As protein: CASSLNYNEQFF.

The rearrangement uses TRBV5-6 and TRBJ2-7; D possibly uses TRBD1 or TRBD2 (7 bases each). Trimming left V 5 bases short and J 3 bases short, with 15 bases between. The CDR3 covers 14 residues. Germline CDR1 is SGHDT and CDR2 is YYEEEE. Here the CDR3 DNA reads TGTGCCAGCAGTCCGACAGGGAGGGGCTACGAGCAGTACTTC. Its protein is CASSPTGRGYEQYF.

V gene TRBV19 combines with J gene TRBJ1-5; D not resolved. There are 15 residues in the CDR3. Germline CDR1 is LNHDA and CDR2 is SQIVND (reference sequence). The V end lost 3 bases, the J end lost 5 bases, and 14 bases lay between the germline ends. The CDR3 spells CASSMGNREHQPQHF. CDR3 DNA: TGTGCCAGTAGTATGGGGAACAGAGAACATCAGCCCCAGCATTTT.

The rearrangement links TRBV5-1 to TRBJ2-5, with D unclear. The CDR3 has 12 residues. The germline CDR1 and CDR2 sequences are SGHRS and YFSETQ. Trimming removed 1 base at V and 5 bases at J, with 6 bases between. CDR3 in amino acids: CASSLPGETQYF. CDR3 bases: TGCGCCAGCAGCTTGCCTGGTGAGACCCAGTACTTC.

The V and J genes are TRBV7-9 and TRBJ2-1; D gene unclear. The CDR3 has 14 amino acids. Germline assignment: CDR1 SEHNR and CDR2 FQNEAQ (reference sequence). Trimming shortened V by 3 bases and J by 8 bases, and 14 bases separated the two germline ends. CDR3 sequence: CASSFRRGEDEQFF. The CDR3 region has the DNA TGTGCCAGCAGCTTTAGACGTGGGGAAGATGAGCAGTTCTTC.

The genes are TRBV7-9 and TRBJ2-5, with 10 bases matching TRBD2. Germline CDR1 is SEHNR and CDR2 is FQNEAQ (reference sequence). The CDR3 extends over 16 amino acids. V was pared by 3 bases and J by 0 bases, with 4 bases of the junction left unmatched. The CDR3 DNA reads as TGTGCCAGCAGCTTTGGACTAGCGGCCAACCAAGAGACCCAGTACTTC. Protein product: CASSFGLAANQETQYF.

This chain joins TRBV15 and TRBJ1-2; D is unclear. Between the trimmed V and J ends, which lost 0 bases and 4 bases, there was a span of 9 bases. The CDR3 totals 14 residues. CDR1 is LNHNV, CDR2 YYDKDF, per germline (reference sequence). CDR3 DNA sequence: TGTGCCACCAGCAGAGATAGTCAAATCTATGGCTACACCTTC. This encodes CATSRDSQIYGYTF.

The V and J genes are TRBV7-3 and TRBJ2-1; weak D call: TRBD2 (5 bases). From germline, CDR1 is SGHTA and CDR2 FQGTGA. V was cut by 5 bases and J by 9 bases, with 11 bases left in between. This CDR3 region has 12 residues. CDR3 sequence (DNA): TGTGCCAGCAGCCCCCTACGGGGTGAGCAGTTCTTC. Protein: CASSPLRGEQFF.

The chain links TRBV29-1 to TRBJ2-7; D not certain. CDR1 and CDR2 (germline): SQVTM, ANQGSEA. Trimming took 0 bases from V and 5 from J, leaving 5 bases between them. CDR3 size: 11 residues. In DNA form, the CDR3 reads TGCAGCGTTGAAGAAGAACACGAGCAGTACTTC. Protein: CSVEEEHEQYF.

This chain connects TRBV7-2 to TRBJ2-5, with D possibly being TRBD2 (5 bases). The V gene lost 5 bases and the J gene lost 7 bases, with 11 bases spanning the gap. Germline loops: CDR1 SGHTA, CDR2 FQGNSA. The CDR3 has 12 amino acids. The CDR3 DNA sequence: TGTGCCAGCAGCCCCGTCAGCGGGACCCAGTACTTC. Translated, it gives CASSPVSGTQYF.

The chain links TRBV29-1 to TRBJ1-2; no clear D gene. Germline V gene lookup returns CDR1 SQVTM and CDR2 ANQGSEA. V gave up 8 bases and J gave up 7 bases, with 20 bases separating them. The CDR3 totals 13 residues. The CDR3 reads CSIVSVSGGGYTF. The CDR3 DNA reads as TGCAGCATTGTGTCTGTTTCTGGCGGTGGCTACACCTTC.

This rearrangement joins TRBV5-1 to TRBJ2-1; D tentatively fits TRBD1 or TRBD2 (5 bases each). This CDR3 spans 17 amino acids. Germline-derived CDR1 and CDR2 are SGHRS and YFSETQ. Trimming removed 6 bases at V and 0 bases at J, with 19 bases between. The CDR3 nucleotides read TGCGCCAGCACTCCCGGGGCGGGCGACAGCTCCTACAATGAGCAGTTCTTC. Encoded protein: CASTPGAGDSSYNEQFF.

The V and J genes are TRBV7-9 and TRBJ2-3; TRBD2 matches 7 bases. V gave up 3 bases and J gave up 6 bases; unmatched junction bases: 9. The CDR3 runs 15 residues. The germline CDR1 and CDR2 sequences are SEHNR and FQNEAQ (reference sequence). As DNA, the CDR3 is TGTGCCAGCAGCTTGCGGGTTACTAGCGAGGATACGCAGTATTTT. Translated: CASSLRVTSEDTQYF.

The chain is built from TRBV10-3 and TRBJ1-3, with 7 bases lining up with TRBD1. CDR3 size: 15 residues. Germline V gene lookup returns CDR1 ENHRY and CDR2 SYGVKD. V dropped 4 bases and J dropped 7; count of bases not matched to a gene: 10. The CDR3 region has the DNA TGTGCCATCAGTGTGGGACAGCGAGGGAGGAACACCATATATTTT. It encodes CAISVGQRGRNTIYF.

The chain has TRBV27 and TRBJ2-1; a possible D gene is TRBD2 (5 bases). V lost 2 bases, J lost 14 bases, and 13 bases lay in between. The CDR3 has 12 residues. CDR1 and CDR2 (germline): MNHEY, SMNVEV (reference sequence). In nucleotides, the CDR3 is TGTGCCAGCAGTTTACCTAGCCGAGTGGAGTTCTTC. It yields the protein CASSLPSRVEFF.

The chain recombines TRBV19 with TRBJ2-4; 7 bases fit TRBD2. Germline lookup yields CDR1 LNHDA and CDR2 SQIVND (reference sequence). V lost 1 base, J lost 2 bases, and 14 bases stayed unmatched. The CDR3 is 19 residues long. CDR3 protein: CASSIVKDEWGGPKNIQYF. The CDR3 DNA is TGTGCCAGTAGTATAGTAAAGGATGAGTGGGGGGGACCCAAAAACATTCAGTACTTC.

This chain uses TRBV6-6 with TRBJ2-1; 8 bases are a match to TRBD2. V lost 4 bases, J lost 3 bases, and 5 bases stayed unmatched. The germline CDR1 and CDR2 sequences are MNHNY and SVGAGI (reference sequence). This CDR3 has 15 residues. The CDR3 nucleotides are TGTGCCAGCAGTTTAGGGCTAGCGGGCTACAATGAGCAGTTCTTC. It specifies CASSLGLAGYNEQFF.

The chain employs TRBV5-1 and TRBJ2-2; TRBD2 matches 7 bases. CDR3 size: 15 residues. Germline V lookup: CDR1 SGHRS, CDR2 YFSETQ. Germline trimming cut 4 bases from V and 3 bases from J; bases unmatched to any gene: 6. CDR3 amino acids: CASSVSGDYTGELFF. CDR3 sequence (DNA): TGCGCCAGCAGCGTGAGCGGGGACTACACCGGGGAGCTGTTTTTT.

J is TRBJ2-1 and V is TRBV4-1; D remains ambiguous. The CDR3 covers 12 residues. V gave up 1 base and J gave up 10 bases, with 8 bases separating them. Germline V gene sequence: CDR1 MGHRA, CDR2 YSYEKL. CDR3 sequence (DNA): TGCGCCAGCAGCCAAGGAGGACGCGAGCAGTTCTTC. Protein: CASSQGGREQFF.

V usage is TRBV18 and J usage is TRBJ2-1, with D perhaps TRBD2 (5 bases). This CDR3 region has 15 residues. Germline CDR1 is KGHSH and CDR2 is LQKENI. With 1 base removed from V and 5 bases from J, the gap between germline ends came to 12 bases. This chain's CDR3 is CASSPRSGLDNEQFF. As DNA, the CDR3 is TGTGCCAGCTCACCACGGAGCGGCCTCGACAATGAGCAGTTCTTC.